One and the same sample provided the 21 T cell receptor beta chains below, sequenced in a study of T cells after yellow fever vaccination. TCRdb reprocessed the 5' RACE reads with MiXCR, giving one entry per CDR3 protein. The sample shows 100,000 to 150,000 distinct CDR3 sequences, 12% to 15% of them seen only once. This specimen was CD8+ T cells sorted from PBMCs, taken 5 days after the yellow fever booster vaccination. All receptors derive from a man between 18 and 29 years old who received the YFV17D yellow fever vaccine.

The V and J genes are TRBV9 and TRBJ2-1, with 7 nucleotides matching TRBD1. This CDR3 has 16 residues. The V gene's germline CDR1 is SGDLS and CDR2 YYNGEE. Trimming at V came to 2 bases and at J to 9 bases, leaving 14 bases not matched to a gene. As DNA, the CDR3 is TGTGCCAGCAGCGTCCCAGACAGGGCCAGCGACAGTGAGCAGTTCTTC. Protein sequence: CASSVPDRASDSEQFF.

This clonotype was counted at least ten times. This chain joins TRBV7-6 and TRBJ2-1; D not certain. The V end lost 2 bases, the J end lost 7 bases, and 6 bases lay between the germline ends. The CDR3 covers 12 residues. The germline V gene has CDR1 SGHVS and CDR2 FNYEAQ. CDR3 DNA sequence: TGTGCCAGCAGCTTACCACTTAATGAGCAGTTCTTC. Its translation is CASSLPLNEQFF.

Judged by abundance, this clonotype is medium-sized (0.01 to 0.1%). The V and J genes are TRBV6-4 and TRBJ2-2, with 8 bases fitting TRBD1. Germline values: CDR1 MRHNA, CDR2 SNTAGT. This CDR3 has 16 amino acids. Trimming took 6 bases from V and 6 from J; bases not matched to a gene: 12. The CDR3 DNA follows: TGTGCCAGCAGCGAAACCCCCGGACAGGGATCCGGGGAGCTGTTTTTT. This codes for CASSETPGQGSGELFF.

This chain connects TRBV27 to TRBJ2-5, with D perhaps TRBD2 (5 bases). The CDR3 totals 14 residues. Germline V gene lookup returns CDR1 MNHEY and CDR2 SMNVEV (reference sequence). Trimming removed 3 bases at V and 7 bases at J, with 15 bases between. Here the CDR3 reads CASSLEFEGSTQYF. The CDR3, as DNA: TGTGCCAGCAGTTTGGAGTTTGAGGGTTCGACCCAGTACTTC.

The V call is TRBV27, the J call TRBJ2-3, with 8 bases lining up with TRBD2. The ends lost 6 bases at V and 4 bases at J; junction bases unmatched: 15. The germline V gene has CDR1 MNHEY and CDR2 SMNVEV (reference sequence). The CDR3 has 17 amino acids. The CDR3 DNA sequence: TGTGCCAGCAGCTACCCGGGGGGGGGTCTGGTCCCAGATACGCAGTATTTT. It yields the protein CASSYPGGGLVPDTQYF.

This clonotype was seen a handful of times. The chain recombines TRBV6-2 or TRBV6-3 with TRBJ2-7, with 9 bases identical to TRBD1. Germline V CDR1 and CDR2: MNHEY, SVGEGT. The CDR3 is 14 amino acids. Losses at the gene ends were 4 bases for V and 5 bases for J; bases not matched to a gene: 6. The CDR3 DNA is TGTGCCAGCAGTTCGAACAGGGGGCTAGACGAGCAGTACTTC. This encodes CASSSNRGLDEQYF.

V is TRBV15 and J is TRBJ2-7; 9 nucleotides match TRBD1. The CDR3 sequence is 16 residues long. The V and J ends lost 2 bases and 1 base, in that order; junction bases with no gene match: 6. The germline V gene encodes CDR1 LNHNV and CDR2 YYDKDF (reference sequence). The CDR3 region has the DNA TGTGCCACCAGCAGACCAGGACAGGGGACATCCTACGAGCAGTACGTC. It is translated as CATSRPGQGTSYEQYV.

This chain links TRBV20-1 with TRBJ2-7; 12 nucleotides agree with TRBD2. After removal of 3 bases from V and 2 bases from J, the junction contained 2 bases not matched to a gene. The CDR3 spans 14 residues. The germline V gene has CDR1 DFQATT and CDR2 SNEGSKA (reference sequence). The CDR3: CSASPSGGAYEQYF. The CDR3, as DNA: TGCAGTGCTAGCCCTAGCGGGGGGGCCTACGAGCAGTACTTC.

The V gene is TRBV6-2 or TRBV6-3, the J gene TRBJ1-2; 11 bases map to TRBD1. Per germline, CDR1 MNHEY and CDR2 SVGEGT. Losses at the gene ends were 6 bases for V and 2 bases for J; bases not matched to a gene: 2. The CDR3 spans 14 residues. CDR3 bases: TGTGCCAGCAGGTGGACAGGGGGCAACTATGGCTACACCTTC. Residues: CASRWTGGNYGYTF.

V and J are TRBV2 and TRBJ2-3; D tentatively fits TRBD1 or TRBD2 (6 bases each). The CDR3 is 15 amino acids. V lost 1 base, J lost 5 bases, and 13 bases lay in between. Germline CDR1 is SNHLY and CDR2 is FYNNEI. The CDR3 nucleotides are TGTGCCAGCAGTGAAGGGGTTAGGGGGGAAGATACGCAGTATTTT. Translation: CASSEGVRGEDTQYF.

The chain is built from TRBV13 and TRBJ2-1, with 8 bases lining up with TRBD2. The CDR3 covers 19 residues. Unmatched junction bases numbered 11, after V lost 0 bases and J lost 1 base. Germline loops: CDR1 PRHDT, CDR2 FYEKMQ (reference sequence). The CDR3: CASSLGRGSGGLSYNEQFF. Here the CDR3 DNA reads TGTGCCAGCAGCTTAGGCCGGGGGAGCGGGGGCCTTTCCTACAATGAGCAGTTCTTC. Full variable domain (missing parts from reference TRBV13 and TRBJ2-1): AAGVIQSPRHLIKEKRETATLKCYPIPRHDTVYWYQQGPGQDPQFLISFYEKMQSDKGSIPDRFSAQQFSDYHSELNMSSLELGDSALYFCASSLGRGSGGLSYNEQFFGPGTRLTVL.

The chain carries TRBV7-2 and TRBJ2-1, with 7 bases fitting TRBD1. Looked up from germline, CDR1 is SGHTA and CDR2 is FQGNSA. With 6 bases clipped from V and 8 bases from J, the junction kept 13 bases outside the gene matches. This CDR3 is built from 15 residues. The chain's CDR3 is CASRLGQLSPDEQFF. DNA for the CDR3: TGTGCCAGCAGATTGGGACAGTTATCTCCGGATGAGCAGTTCTTC.

The CDR3: CASKGGGGNTGELFF. The CDR3 DNA sequence: TGTGCCAGCAAGGGAGGGGGGGGCAACACCGGGGAGCTGTTTTTT. The chain couples TRBV6-1 to TRBJ2-2; maybe TRBD2 (7 bases). CDR3 length: 15 amino acids. Germline CDR1 is MNHNS and CDR2 is SASEGT. Trimming took 7 bases from V and 2 from J, leaving 14 bases between them.

V is TRBV7-3 and J is TRBJ2-1; D not certain. The CDR3 totals 13 residues. Trimming stripped 2 bases from V and 9 bases from J, with 11 bases between. CDR1 and CDR2 from the germline V gene are SGHTA and FQGTGA. As DNA, the CDR3 is TGTGCCAGCAGCTTAGCCCTAGTCGGTGAGCAGTTCTTC. The encoded protein is CASSLALVGEQFF. Variable domain in full (rest from reference TRBV7-3 and TRBJ2-1): GAGVSQTPSNKVTEKGKYVELRCDPISGHTALYWYRQSLGQGPEFLIYFQGTGAADDSGLPNDRFFAVRPEGSVSTLKIQRTERGDSAVYLCASSLALVGEQFFGPGTRLTVL.

The CDR3 bases are TGCGCCAGCAGTGTCCAGGGGGCAGGTTTGGCACCCCTCCACTTT. This codes for CASSVQGAGLAPLHF. The chain combines TRBV10-2 with TRBJ1-6; 8 bases line up with TRBD1. V shed 4 bases, J shed 11 bases, and the junction held 10 bases outside the gene matches. The length of the CDR3 is 15 residues. CDR1 is WSHSY, CDR2 SAAADI, per germline.

The V gene is TRBV3-1, the J gene TRBJ2-2; perhaps TRBD2 as D (5 bases). Germline CDR1 and CDR2: LGHDT and YNNKEL (reference sequence). V was trimmed by 0 bases and J by 6 bases, leaving 17 bases between them. The length of the CDR3 is 17 residues. CDR3 region: CASSQESGGGMAGELFF. The CDR3 DNA is TGTGCCAGCAGCCAAGAGAGCGGAGGTGGCATGGCCGGGGAGCTGTTTTTT.

The gene calls are TRBV27 and TRBJ2-7, with D unresolved. This CDR3 is 15 amino acids long. CDR1 and CDR2 from the germline V gene are MNHEY and SMNVEV (reference sequence). V lost 2 bases, J lost 5 bases, and 16 bases lay in between. The DNA of the CDR3 is TGTGCCAGCAGTTTAAGAGGTGAAGGGTTAGACGAGCAGTACTTC. Residues: CASSLRGEGLDEQYF.

V is TRBV29-1 and J is TRBJ2-3; TRBD2 matches 12 bases. CDR3 length: 15 amino acids. Germline CDR1 is SQVTM and CDR2 is ANQGSEA. J gave up 2 bases and V 4 bases, and 4 bases lay outside the gene matches. This CDR3 reads CSVARTSGDTDTQYF. The DNA of the CDR3 is TGCAGCGTTGCCCGGACTAGCGGGGACACAGATACGCAGTATTTT.

CDR3 amino acids: CASSGILGTGELFF. As DNA, the CDR3 is TGTGCCAGCAGTGGGATTTTGGGCACCGGGGAGCTGTTTTTT. The rearrangement joins TRBV2 to TRBJ2-2; D uncertain. CDR3 size: 14 residues. The ends were cut back, 4 bases at V and 4 bases at J, with 10 bases in the middle. Germline-derived CDR1 and CDR2 are SNHLY and FYNNEI.

This clonotype was recorded at least ten times. CDR3 coding DNA: TGTGCCAGCAGTTCAGGACTAGCGGGGTCAGATACGCAGTATTTT. Translation: CASSSGLAGSDTQYF. The chain employs TRBV6-4 and TRBJ2-3, with 12 bases identical to TRBD2. The ends lost 5 bases at V and 4 bases at J; junction bases unmatched: 4. Germline values: CDR1 MRHNA, CDR2 SNTAGT. The CDR3 consists of 15 residues.

In this sample, this clonotype turned up a few times. This rearrangement joins TRBV7-9 to TRBJ2-5; D call uncertain. CDR3 length: 12 residues. Germline V CDR1 and CDR2: SEHNR, FQNEAQ (reference sequence). The V and J ends lost 2 bases and 3 bases respectively, with 4 bases between them. The CDR3 DNA reads TGTGCCAGCAGCTTAATAGAAGAGACCCAGTACTTC. Amino acids: CASSLIEETQYF.